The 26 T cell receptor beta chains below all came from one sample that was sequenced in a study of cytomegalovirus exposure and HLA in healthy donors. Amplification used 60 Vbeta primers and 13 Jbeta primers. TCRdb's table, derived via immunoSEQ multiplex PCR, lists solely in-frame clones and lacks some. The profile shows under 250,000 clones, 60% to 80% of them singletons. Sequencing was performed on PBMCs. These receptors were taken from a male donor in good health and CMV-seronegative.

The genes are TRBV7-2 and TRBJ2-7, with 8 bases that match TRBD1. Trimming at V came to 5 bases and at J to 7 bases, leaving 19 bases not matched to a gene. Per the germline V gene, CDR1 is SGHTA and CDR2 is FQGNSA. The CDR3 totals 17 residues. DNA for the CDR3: TGTGCCAGCAGCAGACAGACAGGGGCGGGATTCACGAGGGAGCAGTACTTC. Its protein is CASSRQTGAGFTREQYF. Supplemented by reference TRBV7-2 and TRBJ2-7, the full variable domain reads GAGVSQSPSNKVTEKGKDVELRCDPISGHTALYWYRQSLGQGLEFLIYFQGNSAPDKSGLPSDRFSAERTGGSVSTLTIQRTQQEDSAVYLCASSRQTGAGFTREQYFGPGTRLTVT.

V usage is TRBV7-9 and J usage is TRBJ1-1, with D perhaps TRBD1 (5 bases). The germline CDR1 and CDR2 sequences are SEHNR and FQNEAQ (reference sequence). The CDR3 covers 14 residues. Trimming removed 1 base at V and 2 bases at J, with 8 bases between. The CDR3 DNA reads TGTGCCAGCAGCTTAGGACAGATTAACACTGAAGCTTTCTTT. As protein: CASSLGQINTEAFF.

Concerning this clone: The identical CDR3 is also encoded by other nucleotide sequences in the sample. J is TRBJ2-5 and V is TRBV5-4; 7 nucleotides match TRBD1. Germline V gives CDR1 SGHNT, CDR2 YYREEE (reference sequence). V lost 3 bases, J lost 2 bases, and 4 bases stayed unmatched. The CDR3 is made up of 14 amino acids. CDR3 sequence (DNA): TGTGCCAGCAGCTCCCGACAGGGACAAGAGACCCAGTACTTC. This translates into CASSSRQGQETQYF.

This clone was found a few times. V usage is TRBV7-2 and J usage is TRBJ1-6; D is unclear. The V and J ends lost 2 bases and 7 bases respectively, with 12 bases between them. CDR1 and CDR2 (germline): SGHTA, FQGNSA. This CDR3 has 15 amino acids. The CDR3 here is CASSLPRVRNSPLHF. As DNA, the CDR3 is TGTGCCAGCAGCTTACCCCGGGTGAGAAATTCACCCCTCCACTTT.

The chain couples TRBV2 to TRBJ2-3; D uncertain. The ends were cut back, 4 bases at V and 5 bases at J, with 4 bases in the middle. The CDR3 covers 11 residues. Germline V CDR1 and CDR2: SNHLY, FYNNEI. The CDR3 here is CASSARDTQYF. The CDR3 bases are TGTGCCAGCAGTGCCAGAGATACGCAGTATTTT.

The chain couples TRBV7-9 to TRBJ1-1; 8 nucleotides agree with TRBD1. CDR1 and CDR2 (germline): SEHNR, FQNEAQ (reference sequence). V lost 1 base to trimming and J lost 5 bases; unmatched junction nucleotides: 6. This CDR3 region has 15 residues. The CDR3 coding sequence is TGTGCCAGCAGCTTAGTAACAGGGGGGAGGACTGAAGCTTTCTTT. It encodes CASSLVTGGRTEAFF.

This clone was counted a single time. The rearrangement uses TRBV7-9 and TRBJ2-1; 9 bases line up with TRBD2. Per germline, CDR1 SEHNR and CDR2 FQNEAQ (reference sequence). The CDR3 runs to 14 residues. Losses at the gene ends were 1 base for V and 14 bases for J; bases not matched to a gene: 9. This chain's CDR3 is CASSLEGAGGGKFF. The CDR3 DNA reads TGTGCCAGCAGCTTAGAAGGGGCGGGGGGGGGTAAGTTCTTC. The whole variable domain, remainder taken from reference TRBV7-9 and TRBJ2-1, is DTGVSQNPRHKITKRGQNVTFRCDPISEHNRLYWYRQTLGQGPEFLTYFQNEAQLEKSRLLSDRFSAERPKGSFSTLEIQRTEQGDSAMYLCASSLEGAGGGKFFGPGTRLTVL.

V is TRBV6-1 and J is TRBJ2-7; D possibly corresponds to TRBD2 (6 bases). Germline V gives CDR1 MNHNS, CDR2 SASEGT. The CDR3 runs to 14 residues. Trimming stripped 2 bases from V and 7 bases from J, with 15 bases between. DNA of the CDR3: TGTGCCAGCAGTGAATTGGGGGGATCAAGAGAGCAGTACTTC. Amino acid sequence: CASSELGGSREQYF.

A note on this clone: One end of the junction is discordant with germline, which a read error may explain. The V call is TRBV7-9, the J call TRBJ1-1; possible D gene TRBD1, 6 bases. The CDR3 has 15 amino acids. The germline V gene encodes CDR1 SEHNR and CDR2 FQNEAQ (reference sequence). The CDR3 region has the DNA TGTTCCAGCAGCCAGCGACAGGCCCCGAACACTGAAGCTTTCTTT. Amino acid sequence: CSSSQRQAPNTEAFF.

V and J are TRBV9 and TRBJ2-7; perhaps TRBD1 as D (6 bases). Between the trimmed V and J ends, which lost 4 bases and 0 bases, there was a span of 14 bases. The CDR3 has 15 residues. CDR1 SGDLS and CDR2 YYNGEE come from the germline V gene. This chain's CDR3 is CASSQTGSSSYEQYF. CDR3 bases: TGTGCCAGCAGCCAGACAGGCTCAAGCTCCTACGAGCAGTACTTC.

The CDR3 nucleotides are TGTGCCAGCAGTCCACTACAGGGATTGAACACTGAAGCTTTCTTT. Its protein product is CASSPLQGLNTEAFF. The chain recombines TRBV6-5 with TRBJ1-1; D perhaps matches TRBD1 (6 bases). The CDR3 contains 15 residues. Germline V gene lookup returns CDR1 MNHEY and CDR2 SVGAGI. The V and J ends lost 5 bases and 0 bases respectively, with 13 bases between them.

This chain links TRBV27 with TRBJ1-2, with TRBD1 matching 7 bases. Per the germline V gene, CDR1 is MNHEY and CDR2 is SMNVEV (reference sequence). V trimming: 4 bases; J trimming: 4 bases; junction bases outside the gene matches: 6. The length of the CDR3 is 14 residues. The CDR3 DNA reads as TGTGCCAGCAGTTCGAAAGGGGGCGCCTATGGCTACACCTTC. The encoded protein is CASSSKGGAYGYTF.

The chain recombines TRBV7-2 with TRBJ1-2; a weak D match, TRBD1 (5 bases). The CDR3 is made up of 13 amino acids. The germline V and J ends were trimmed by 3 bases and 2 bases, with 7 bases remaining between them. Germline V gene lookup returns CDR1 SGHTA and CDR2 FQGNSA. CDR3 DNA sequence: TGTGCCAGCAGCTTTGGGGGGAACTATGGCTACACCTTC. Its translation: CASSFGGNYGYTF.

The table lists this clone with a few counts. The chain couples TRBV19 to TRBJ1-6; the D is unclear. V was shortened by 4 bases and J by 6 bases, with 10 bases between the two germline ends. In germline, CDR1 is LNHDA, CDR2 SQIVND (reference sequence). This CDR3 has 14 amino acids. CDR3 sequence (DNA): TGTGCCAGTAGTACTAAAACCTCTAATTCACCCCTCCACTTT. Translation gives CASSTKTSNSPLHF.

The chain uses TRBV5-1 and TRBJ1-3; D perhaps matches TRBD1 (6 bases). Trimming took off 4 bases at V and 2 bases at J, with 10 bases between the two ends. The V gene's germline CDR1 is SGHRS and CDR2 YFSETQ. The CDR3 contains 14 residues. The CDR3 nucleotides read TGCGCCAGCAGCCCACAGGGTACTGGAAACACCATATATTTT. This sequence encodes CASSPQGTGNTIYF.

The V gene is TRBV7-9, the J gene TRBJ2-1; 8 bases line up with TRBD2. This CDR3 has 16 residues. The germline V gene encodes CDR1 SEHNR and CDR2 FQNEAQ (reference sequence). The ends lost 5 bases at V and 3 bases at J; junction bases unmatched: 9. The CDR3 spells CASSPAGGTSYNEQFF. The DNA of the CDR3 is TGTGCCAGCAGCCCAGCCGGGGGGACTAGCTACAATGAGCAGTTCTTC.

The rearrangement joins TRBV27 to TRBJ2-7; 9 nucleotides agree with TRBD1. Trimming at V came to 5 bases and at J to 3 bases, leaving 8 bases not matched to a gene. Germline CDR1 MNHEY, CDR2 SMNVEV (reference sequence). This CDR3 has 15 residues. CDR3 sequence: CASSGRQGDDYEQYF. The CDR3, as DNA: TGTGCCAGCAGTGGGCGACAGGGGGACGACTACGAGCAGTACTTC.

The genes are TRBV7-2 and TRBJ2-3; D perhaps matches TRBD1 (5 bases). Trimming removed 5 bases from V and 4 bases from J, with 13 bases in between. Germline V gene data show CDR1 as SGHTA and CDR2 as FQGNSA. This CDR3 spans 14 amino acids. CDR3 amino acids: CASSEAGLADTQYF. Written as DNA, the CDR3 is TGTGCCAGCAGCGAAGCAGGGTTGGCAGATACGCAGTATTTT.

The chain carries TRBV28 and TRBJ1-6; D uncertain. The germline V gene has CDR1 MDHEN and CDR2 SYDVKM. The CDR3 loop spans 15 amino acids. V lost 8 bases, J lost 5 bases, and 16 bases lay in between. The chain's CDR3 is CASGRPAVNNSPLHF. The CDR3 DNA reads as TGTGCCAGCGGCCGACCTGCGGTTAATAATTCACCCCTCCACTTT.

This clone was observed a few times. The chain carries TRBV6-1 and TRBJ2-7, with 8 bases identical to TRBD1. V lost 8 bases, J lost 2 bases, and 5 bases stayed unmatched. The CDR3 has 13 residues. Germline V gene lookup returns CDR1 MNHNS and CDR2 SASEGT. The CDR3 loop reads CASFGTGTYEQYF. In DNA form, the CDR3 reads TGTGCCAGCTTCGGGACAGGAACCTACGAGCAGTACTTC.

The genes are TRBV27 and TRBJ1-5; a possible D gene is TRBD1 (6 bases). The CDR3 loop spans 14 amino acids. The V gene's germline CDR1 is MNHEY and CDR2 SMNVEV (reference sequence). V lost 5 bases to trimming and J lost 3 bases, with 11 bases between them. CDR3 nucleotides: TGTGCCAGCAGTCCCGACAGGCTCAATCAGCCCCAGCATTTT. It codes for CASSPDRLNQPQHF.

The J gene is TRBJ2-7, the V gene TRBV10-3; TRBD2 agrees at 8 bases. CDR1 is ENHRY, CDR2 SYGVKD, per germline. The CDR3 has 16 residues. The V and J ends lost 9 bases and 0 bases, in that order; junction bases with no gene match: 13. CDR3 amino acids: CAIRPGAGGSSYEQYF. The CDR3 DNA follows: TGTGCCATTCGACCCGGGGCGGGGGGAAGCTCCTACGAGCAGTACTTC.

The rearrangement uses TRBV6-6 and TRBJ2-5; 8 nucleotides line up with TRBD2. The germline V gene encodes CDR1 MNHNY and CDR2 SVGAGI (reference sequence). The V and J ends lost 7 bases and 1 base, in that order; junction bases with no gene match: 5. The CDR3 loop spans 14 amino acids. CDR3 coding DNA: TGTGCCAGCAACCGGCGGGGGGCCCAAGAGACCCAGTACTTC. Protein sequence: CASNRRGAQETQYF.

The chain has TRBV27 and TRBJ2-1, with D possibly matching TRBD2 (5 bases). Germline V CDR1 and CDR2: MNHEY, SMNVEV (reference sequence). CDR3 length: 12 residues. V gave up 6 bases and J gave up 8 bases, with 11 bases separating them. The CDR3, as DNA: TGTGCCAGCAGCCAACTAGGCGATGAGCAGTTCTTC. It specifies CASSQLGDEQFF.

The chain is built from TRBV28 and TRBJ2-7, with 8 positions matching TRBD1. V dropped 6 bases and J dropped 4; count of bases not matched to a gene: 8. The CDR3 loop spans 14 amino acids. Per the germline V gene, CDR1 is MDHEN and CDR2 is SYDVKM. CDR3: CASSPRQGRYEQYF. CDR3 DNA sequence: TGTGCCAGCAGCCCAAGACAGGGGAGGTACGAGCAGTACTTC.

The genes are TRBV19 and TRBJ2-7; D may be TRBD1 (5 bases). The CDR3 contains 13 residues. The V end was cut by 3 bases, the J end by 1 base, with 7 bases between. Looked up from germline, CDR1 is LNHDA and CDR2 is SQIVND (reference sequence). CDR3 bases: TGTGCCAGTAGTATGCAGGGTTCCTACGAGCAGTACTTC. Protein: CASSMQGSYEQYF.